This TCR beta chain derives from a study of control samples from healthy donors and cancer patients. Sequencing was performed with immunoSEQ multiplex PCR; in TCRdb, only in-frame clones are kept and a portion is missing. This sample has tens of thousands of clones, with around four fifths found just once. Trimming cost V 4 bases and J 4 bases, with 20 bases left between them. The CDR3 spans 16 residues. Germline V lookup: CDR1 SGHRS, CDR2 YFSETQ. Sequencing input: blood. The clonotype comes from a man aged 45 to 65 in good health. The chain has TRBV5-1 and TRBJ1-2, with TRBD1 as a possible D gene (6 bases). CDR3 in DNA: TGCGCCAGCAGCAGGGCCGGGACAAACAACATCTATGGCTACACCTTC. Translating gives CASSRAGTNNIYGYTF.